This TCR beta chain was recovered during a study of blood T cell repertoires in COVID-19 (dated by TCRdb to 2018 to 2021). For the wider study: Samples from collaborators originated in the United States, Italy and Spain and spanned both the acute and convalescent phases of COVID-19. The material from the prospective study consisted of cDNA or gDNA derived from T cells, B-cell-depleted T cells, or PBMCs. Subjects who had been exposed to COVID-19, were actively infected with it, or had recovered from it provided the deeply sampled blood TCRbeta repertoires that made up the dataset. The repertoires were made available in a free public database intended to serve as a resource for research on the immune response to SARS-CoV-2. The samples were drawn from two sources: the first 160 participants of the ongoing ImmuneRACE study, and 1,000 to 1,500 subjects contributed by 6 global collaborators. Nearly every sample came with metadata listing a de-identified subject ID, COVID-19 status, age in years and sex. Where available, HLA class I and class II types were obtained from metadata supplied by the sample provider rather than from assay-based typing. On the study overall, not on this receptor specifically: The amount of clinical and demographic metadata varied by source and participant and was provided uncurated.

Enrolling through a virtual design, the prospective study's participants ranged in age from roughly 18 to 90 years and lived across roughly 24 United States geographic areas. Cohort assignment in the prospective study relied on participant-reported clinical history from a screening survey and a study questionnaire. Recovered participants in ImmuneRACE Cohort 3 were defined as having two consecutive negative NP/OP PCR tests, clearance from a healthcare professional, or resolution of symptoms. In the prospective study, mobile phlebotomists collected whole blood, serum and a nasopharyngeal or oropharyngeal swab from each participant. Additional blood draws and questionnaires over an approximately two-month period could optionally be provided by prospective study participants. Before DNA extraction, blood samples from the prospective study were shipped at room temperature or frozen. In the case of this clone: It has no known antigen specificity. No base quality values were provided; no much bigger clone lies one nucleotide off.

The immunoSEQ Assay, a bias-controlled multiplex PCR, was used to amplify TCRbeta CDR3 regions from genomic DNA. The authors' pipeline ran thus. Nucleated cell counts per sample were estimated from amplification of reference gene primers within the assay. To quantify the absolute abundance of each unique TCRbeta CDR3 rearrangement, sequence reads were collapsed and filtered. For each sample, productive Simpson clonality was calculated as the square root of Simpson's diversity index over productive rearrangements. Entries here come from immuneACCESS through TCRdb and include only in-frame sequences with V and J called. Some clones fail to appear in such tables; in the studies checked, an unresolved V gene covers under half of the shortfall, and the cause of the remainder is unknown. The D gene and trimming were derived from the DNA, and the V and J assignments and clone size from that table. The sample table shows 200,000 to 250,000 clones, and over 65% are seen once. 3% to 3.5% of the sample belongs to the ten largest clones.

The germline V gene supplies CDR1 SGHTA and CDR2 FQGNSA. The CDR3 has 14 amino acids, counting the end cysteine and phenylalanine. Just the 42-base CDR3 DNA is kept, in frame starting at base 1. V sheds 2 bases and J sheds 4 bases, leaving 12 bases between their ends. The clonotype comes from a woman aged 55-69 years who had recovered from COVID-19. Material for sequencing was PBMCs or T cells enriched from blood (not recorded which). In this chain, TRBV7-2 is recombined with TRBJ2-7; the D gene lacks a confident call. The CDR3 reads as follows: CASSLNSLGYEQYF. The DNA sequence is as follows: TGTGCCAGCAGCTTAAATTCCCTCGGGTACGAGCAGTACTTC.